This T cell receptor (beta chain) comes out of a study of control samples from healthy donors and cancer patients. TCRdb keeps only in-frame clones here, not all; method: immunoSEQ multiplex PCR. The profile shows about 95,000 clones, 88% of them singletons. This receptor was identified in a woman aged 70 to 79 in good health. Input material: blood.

CDR3 sequence: CASSLAQGTGNTIYF. Here the CDR3 DNA reads TGTGCCAGCAGCTTAGCGCAGGGAACTGGAAACACCATATATTTT. The chain employs TRBV7-2 and TRBJ1-3; the D gene is possibly TRBD1 (5 bases). The CDR3 covers 15 residues. With 0 bases removed from V and 2 bases from J, the gap between germline ends came to 8 bases. Looked up from germline, CDR1 is SGHTA and CDR2 is FQGNSA.